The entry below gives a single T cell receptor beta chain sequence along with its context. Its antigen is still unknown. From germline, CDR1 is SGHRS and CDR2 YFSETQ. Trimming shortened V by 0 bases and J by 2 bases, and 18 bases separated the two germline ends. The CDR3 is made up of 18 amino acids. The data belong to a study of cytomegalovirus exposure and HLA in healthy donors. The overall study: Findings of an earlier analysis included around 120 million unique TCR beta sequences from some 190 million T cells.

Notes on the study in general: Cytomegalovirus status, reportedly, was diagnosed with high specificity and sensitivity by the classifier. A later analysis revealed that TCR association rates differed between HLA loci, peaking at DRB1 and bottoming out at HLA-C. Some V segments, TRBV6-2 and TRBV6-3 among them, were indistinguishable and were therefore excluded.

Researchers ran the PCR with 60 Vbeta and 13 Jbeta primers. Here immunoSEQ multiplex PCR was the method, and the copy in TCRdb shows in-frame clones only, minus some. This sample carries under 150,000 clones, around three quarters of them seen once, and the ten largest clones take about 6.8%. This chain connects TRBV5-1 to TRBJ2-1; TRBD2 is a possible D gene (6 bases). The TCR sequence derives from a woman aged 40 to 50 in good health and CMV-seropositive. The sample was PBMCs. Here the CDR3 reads CASSLGGSVGSTYNEQFF. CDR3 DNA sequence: TGCGCCAGCAGCTTGGGAGGATCAGTCGGGAGCACCTACAATGAGCAGTTCTTC.